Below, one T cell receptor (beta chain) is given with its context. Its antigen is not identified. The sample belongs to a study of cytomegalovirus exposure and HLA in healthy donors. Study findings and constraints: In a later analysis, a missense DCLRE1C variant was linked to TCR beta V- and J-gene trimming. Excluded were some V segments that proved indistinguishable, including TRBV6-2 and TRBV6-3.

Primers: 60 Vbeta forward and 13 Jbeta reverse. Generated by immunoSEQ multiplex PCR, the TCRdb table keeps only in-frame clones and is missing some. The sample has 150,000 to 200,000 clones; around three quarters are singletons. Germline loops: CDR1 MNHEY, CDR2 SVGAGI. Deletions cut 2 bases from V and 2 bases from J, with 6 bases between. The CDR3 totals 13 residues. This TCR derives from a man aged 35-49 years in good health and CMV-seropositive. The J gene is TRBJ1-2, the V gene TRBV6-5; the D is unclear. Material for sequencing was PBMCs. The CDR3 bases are TGTGCCAGCAGTTACGGGCAGAACTATGGCTACACCTTC. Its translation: CASSYGQNYGYTF.